This T cell receptor beta chain was sequenced for a study of blood T cell repertoires in COVID-19. Looking at the study overall: Donors in the United States, Italy and Spain gave samples during acute or convalescent COVID-19. Sample material is recorded as cDNA or gDNA derived from T cells, B-cell-depleted T cells, or PBMCs.

In the original analysis: Amplification of reference gene primers provided the estimated nucleated cell counts. Some clones are missing from TCRdb's copy, which holds only in-frame ones; the method was immunoSEQ multiplex PCR. For V, J and clone size, that table is used; D and trimming come from the DNA. Among around 180,000 clones listed, 80% to 90% were seen once. V was clipped by 0 bases and J by 5 bases; unmatched bases: 16. The CDR3 extends over 19 amino acids. CDR1 SEHNR and CDR2 FQNEAQ come from the germline V gene (reference sequence). This rearrangement joins TRBV7-9 to TRBJ2-7, with 10 bases lining up with TRBD2. Sequencing input: peripheral blood. This TCR came from a human donor with active or convalescent COVID-19. The donor label of this sample is uncertain. The CDR3 nucleotides read TGTGCCAGCAGCTTAGCAGTGGGGGTTAGTAGCGGGAGGTCCCACGAGCAGTACTTC. Translated, it gives CASSLAVGVSSGRSHEQYF.